This is a list of T cell receptor beta chains from one sample in a study of T cell changes during pregnancy in multiple sclerosis. The protocol was immunoSEQ multiplex PCR, while the TCRdb copy is restricted to in-frame clones and leaves out a portion. Among 35,000 to 40,000 clones listed, roughly 93% were seen once. The source material was CD4+ T cells from peripheral blood mononuclear cells, sampled in the second trimester of pregnancy. The receptors come from a female donor with multiple sclerosis, enrolled in a pregnancy study. Each CDR3 is given with its conserved first and last residue. The D gene is left open where the match is weak. Clone size, where shown, is once, few, many, or a class for clones that have expanded.

cdr3_nt: TGTGCCAGCAGTGAAGCCCCGGGACAGACTTACAATGAGCAGTTCTTC
cdr3_aa: CASSEAPGQTYNEQFF
clone_size: .
d_call: TRBD1
v_call: TRBV6-1
j_call: TRBJ2-1

cdr3_nt: TGTGCCAGCAGCACGACAGGGTATACTGAAGCTTTCTTT
cdr3_aa: CASSTTGYTEAFF
clone_size: few
d_call: TRBD1
v_call: TRBV7-3
j_call: TRBJ1-1

cdr3_nt: TGCGCCAGCAGCTTGGGGGGGACAGTCAACAATGAGCAGTTCTTC
cdr3_aa: CASSLGGTVNNEQFF
clone_size: .
d_call: TRBD1
v_call: TRBV5-1
j_call: TRBJ2-1

cdr3_nt: TGTGCCAGCAGCAAAGTAGACCTAGCGGGACCTCCAGGCACCTACGAGCAGTACTTC
cdr3_aa: CASSKVDLAGPPGTYEQYF
clone_size: .
d_call: .
v_call: TRBV21-1
j_call: TRBJ2-7

cdr3_nt: TGTGCCAGCAGCTTAGGGACTAGCGTCGATGAGCAGTTCTTC
cdr3_aa: CASSLGTSVDEQFF
clone_size: .
d_call: TRBD2
v_call: TRBV7-9
j_call: TRBJ2-1

cdr3_nt: TGTGCCAGTAGTAGGGGACAGGGGTCCTACGAGCAGTACTTC
cdr3_aa: CASSRGQGSYEQYF
clone_size: .
d_call: TRBD1
v_call: TRBV19
j_call: TRBJ2-7

cdr3_nt: TGCGCCAGCAGCCAAGATGGTCACGGGGATCAGCCCCAGCATTTT
cdr3_aa: CASSQDGHGDQPQHF
clone_size: .
d_call: .
v_call: TRBV4-1
j_call: TRBJ1-5

cdr3_nt: TGTGCCAGTAGTACCCTTGAGGGGGCGCTTGGCTACACCTTC
cdr3_aa: CASSTLEGALGYTF
clone_size: .
d_call: TRBD1
v_call: TRBV19
j_call: TRBJ1-2

cdr3_nt: TGTGCCAGCAGCCAACCGGGACACCTGACGAACACTGAAGCTTTCTTT
cdr3_aa: CASSQPGHLTNTEAFF
clone_size: .
d_call: .
v_call: TRBV12-1
j_call: TRBJ1-1

cdr3_nt: TGCGCCAGCAGCCGTGGTATTCCCCCTACTAGCACTGAAGCTTTCTTT
cdr3_aa: CASSRGIPPTSTEAFF
clone_size: .
d_call: .
v_call: TRBV5-1
j_call: TRBJ1-1

cdr3_nt: TGCGCCAGCAGCTTGGGGGGGGCCGGGGAGCTGTTTTTT
cdr3_aa: CASSLGGAGELFF
clone_size: .
d_call: .
v_call: TRBV5-1
j_call: TRBJ2-2

cdr3_nt: TGTGCCAGCAGCTTAGTGTTGGGCCAGACGAACACTGAAGCTTTCTTT
cdr3_aa: CASSLVLGQTNTEAFF
clone_size: .
d_call: .
v_call: TRBV11-2
j_call: TRBJ1-1

cdr3_nt: TGTGCCAGTAGGGGGCGGACCGCGAACACCGGGGAGCTGTTTTTT
cdr3_aa: CASRGRTANTGELFF
clone_size: .
d_call: .
v_call: TRBV19
j_call: TRBJ2-2